This record concerns one T cell receptor beta chain sequence. Its target is unknown. This could be a read error, since a much larger clone is one nucleotide away. This entry is derived from a study of CD8+CD57+ T cells in acquired aplastic anemia. Findings and caveats of the study: It was found that 25 to 35 CD8+ CDR3 sequences were shared between patients and controls.

Individuals selected for sequencing had exhibited CD8+CD57+ cell expansion on flow cytometry. There were no patients without severe acquired aplastic anemia. At the time of blood sampling, patients had not yet received any therapy. Genomic DNA served as template for TCR beta VDJ and CDR3 profiling. A single record per CDR3 protein comes from TCRdb applying MiXCR to the reads. The data hold just over 450,000 distinct CDR3 sequences, with approximately 32% observed a single time. Germline V gene sequence: CDR1 LNHDA, CDR2 SQIVND (reference sequence). The CDR3 is 15 amino acids. Trimming took 6 bases from V and 5 from J, leaving 17 bases between them.

The clonotype was recovered from a human donor with aplastic anemia. Sequencing was carried out using sorted CD4+, CD8+, or CD8+CD57+ T cells (not recorded which) from PBMCs. This chain links TRBV19 with TRBJ1-5; D unresolved. As DNA, the CDR3 is TGTGCCAGTAGGTTGGGGTTTCCTTCGGATCAGCCCCAGCATTTT. It yields the protein CASRLGFPSDQPQHF.